These 6 T cell receptor beta chains originate from one sample sequenced in a study of Graves' ophthalmopathy and Graves' hyperthyroidism. The sequenced template was RNA, covering the TCR beta CDR3 region. The authors performed first-round RT-PCR with HTBI primers and then a second-round multiplex PCR. TCRdb called the multiplex PCR reads again in MiXCR, with one record for every CDR3 protein. The sample records about 620,000 distinct CDR3 sequences, around a fifth being singletons. Sequencing input: peripheral blood. The receptors come from a woman under 30 with stable Graves' hyperthyroidism. Some clones in this sample may be carry-over from other donors' samples.

Many counts were recorded for this clonotype. This chain uses TRBV9 with TRBJ1-6; 8 nucleotides align to TRBD1. The germline V gene encodes CDR1 SGDLS and CDR2 YYNGEE. V was pared by 4 bases and J by 5 bases, with 5 bases of the junction left unmatched. The CDR3 extends over 15 amino acids. CDR3 coding DNA: TGTGCCAGCAGCACCCGACAGGGGAATAATTCACCCCTCCACTTT. Its translation is CASSTRQGNNSPLHF.

The chain couples TRBV30 to TRBJ2-7, with TRBD1 identical over 10 bases. This CDR3 is 12 amino acids long. Germline values: CDR1 GTSNPN, CDR2 SVGIG (reference sequence). Losses at the gene ends were 8 bases for V and 4 bases for J; bases not matched to a gene: 5. CDR3 DNA sequence: TGTGCCGGGGGACAGGGGTTGTACGAGCAGTACTTC. This sequence encodes CAGGQGLYEQYF.

This clonotype was seen ten or more times. The gene calls are TRBV6-2 or TRBV6-3 and TRBJ2-7; D ambiguous. CDR3 size: 13 residues. V lost 2 bases and J 2 bases, leaving 7 bases between the germline ends. The germline V gene encodes CDR1 MNHEY and CDR2 SVGEGT. For the CDR3, the DNA is TGTGCCAGCAGTTACCTCCTAGCCTACGAGCAGTACTTC. The encoded protein is CASSYLLAYEQYF.

This clonotype has ten or more counts. This chain connects TRBV6-2 or TRBV6-3 to TRBJ1-5, with unresolved D. The CDR3 is 15 amino acids. V was clipped by 7 bases and J by 6 bases, with 19 bases between them. CDR1 and CDR2 (germline): MNHEY, SVGEGT. CDR3 sequence (DNA): TGTGCCAGCACTAACCCCCTCGCGGGGTCTCAGCCCCAGCATTTT. This translates into CASTNPLAGSQPQHF.

This clonotype was found many times. The V gene is TRBV25-1, the J gene TRBJ2-7, with 7 nucleotides matching TRBD2. Germline lookup yields CDR1 MGHDK and CDR2 SYGVNS. There are 16 residues in the CDR3. The ends lost 6 bases at V and 1 base at J; junction bases unmatched: 12. CDR3 loop: CASSDTGAGASYEQYF. In DNA, the CDR3 is TGTGCCAGCAGCGACACTGGGGCGGGAGCGTCCTACGAGCAGTACTTC.

In its sample, this clonotype was seen many times. CDR3: CASSLDRAREAFF. The CDR3 DNA reads TGTGCCAGCAGCTTAGATAGGGCCCGTGAAGCTTTCTTT. This rearrangement joins TRBV11-2 to TRBJ1-1; D unclear. Germline loops: CDR1 SGHAT, CDR2 FQNNGV. The CDR3 extends over 13 amino acids. With 0 bases removed from V and 7 bases from J, the gap between germline ends came to 9 bases.